These 28 T cell receptor beta chains were sequenced from one sample in a study of radiation and T cells in renal cell carcinoma. Measured with immunoSEQ multiplex PCR; TCRdb has only the in-frame clones, and not every one. The sample includes tens of thousands of clones, 75% to 85% of them seen just once. Stated time point: blood 2 weeks post-SBRT. The treatment: 15 Gy SBRT to primary tumor, nephrectomy 4 weeks later. This specimen consisted of blood, obtained from a patient whose treatment included radiotherapy and nephrectomy. The receptors stem from a woman aged 70-85 years with renal cell carcinoma.

This clone was detected only once. The V gene is TRBV21-1, the J gene TRBJ2-1; the table calls TRBD2, which could not be checked here. TRBV21-1 is shown as a pseudogene. CDR3 size: 15 residues. The CDR3 sequence is CASSNHGTIIHEQFF. In nucleotides, the CDR3 is TGTGCCAGCAGCAATCATGGGACTATCATCCATGAGCAGTTCTTC.

Remarks on this clone: The same CDR3 is also encoded by other DNA sequences in this sample. The CDR3 protein is CASSTYNEQFF. CDR3 sequence (DNA): TGTGCCAGTAGTACATACAATGAGCAGTTCTTC. This sequence joins TRBV19 and TRBJ2-1, with D unresolved. Trimming shortened V by 4 bases and J by 4 bases, and 2 bases separated the two germline ends. Looked up from germline, CDR1 is LNHDA and CDR2 is SQIVND (reference sequence). The CDR3 length is 11 residues. Supplemented by reference TRBV19 and TRBJ2-1, the full variable domain reads DGGITQSPKYLFRKEGQNVTLSCEQNLNHDAMYWYRQDPGQGLRLIYYSQIVNDFQKGDIAEGYSVSREKKESFPLTVTSAQKNPTAFYLCASSTYNEQFFGPGTRLTVL.

This clone has just one count. The chain is built from TRBV7-7 and TRBJ2-5; 11 nucleotides line up with TRBD2. Germline V gene data show CDR1 as SSHAT and CDR2 as FNYEAQ (reference sequence). The junction had 7 bases not matched to a gene; V was cut back by 5 bases and J by 5 bases. The CDR3 extends over 15 amino acids. As DNA, the CDR3 is TGTGCCAGCAGCCCAGGACTAGCGGGTGTTGAGACCCAGTACTTC. Its translation: CASSPGLAGVETQYF. The full variable domain, rest sourced from reference TRBV7-7 and TRBJ2-5, is GAGVSQSPRYKVTKRGQDVTLRCDPISSHATLYWYQQALGQGPEFLTYFNYEAQPDKSGLPSDRFSAERPEGSISTLTIQRTEQRDSAMYRCASSPGLAGVETQYFGPGTRLLVL.

The CDR3 DNA is TGTGCCAGTAGTGGGGGGACTAGCGGGAGGGCCCTCATTGAGCAGTTCTTC. It translates to CASSGGTSGRALIEQFF. The chain recombines TRBV19 with TRBJ2-1, with TRBD2 matching 16 bases. Germline CDR1 reads LNHDA; CDR2 reads SQIVND (reference sequence). CDR3 size: 17 residues. The V gene end was trimmed by 5 bases and the J gene end by 9 bases; junction bases not matched to a gene: 10.

V is TRBV11-2 and J is TRBJ1-2; D ambiguous. V was cut by 0 bases and J by 9 bases, with 14 bases left in between. From germline, CDR1 is SGHAT and CDR2 FQNNGV. This CDR3 is 14 amino acids long. DNA of the CDR3: TGTGCCAGCAGCTTAGATGGCGTCGGTTCGAGCTACACCTTC. It is translated as CASSLDGVGSSYTF.

This clone was observed many times. The rearrangement joins TRBV18 to TRBJ1-5; 9 positions agree with TRBD1. The CDR3 has 19 amino acids. V lost 2 bases and J lost 1; bases outside the gene matches: 12. Looked up from germline, CDR1 is KGHSH and CDR2 is LQKENI. The CDR3 sequence: CASSPSTGGDWRSNQPQHF. The CDR3 DNA follows: TGTGCCAGCTCACCATCTACAGGGGGCGATTGGAGGAGCAATCAGCCCCAGCATTTT.

V usage is TRBV7-2 and J usage is TRBJ1-1; D remains ambiguous. The CDR3 totals 13 residues. The germline gives CDR1 SGHTA, CDR2 FQGNSA. V lost 6 bases and J lost 4, with 12 bases in between. CDR3 in amino acids: CASSPEGITEAFF. CDR3 in DNA: TGTGCCAGCAGTCCGGAGGGTATCACTGAAGCTTTCTTT.

The rearrangement joins TRBV7-2 to TRBJ2-7, with D possibly matching TRBD1 (6 bases). Per germline, CDR1 SGHTA and CDR2 FQGNSA. The CDR3 extends over 14 amino acids. Deletions cut 1 base from V and 2 bases from J, with 9 bases between. CDR3 sequence reads: CASSLGRGTYEQYF. CDR3 sequence (DNA): TGTGCCAGCAGCTTAGGCAGGGGAACCTACGAGCAGTACTTC. The full variable domain, rest sourced from reference TRBV7-2 and TRBJ2-7, is GAGVSQSPSNKVTEKGKDVELRCDPISGHTALYWYRQSLGQGLEFLIYFQGNSAPDKSGLPSDRFSAERTGGSVSTLTIQRTQQEDSAVYLCASSLGRGTYEQYFGPGTRLTVT.

This rearrangement joins TRBV29-1 to TRBJ1-2, with TRBD1 matching 8 bases. CDR1 and CDR2 from the germline V gene are SQVTM and ANQGSEA. The CDR3 is made up of 12 amino acids. V trimming: 4 bases; J trimming: 8 bases; junction bases outside the gene matches: 6. CDR3 amino acids: CSVGQGAQGYTF. The CDR3 DNA follows: TGCAGCGTTGGGCAGGGGGCGCAGGGCTACACCTTC. The complete variable domain, with remaining parts taken from reference TRBV29-1 and TRBJ1-2, reads SAVISQKPSRDICQRGTSLTIQCQVDSQVTMMFWYRQQPGQSLTLIATANQGSEATYESGFVIDKFPISRPNLTFSTLTVSNMSPEDSSIYLCSVGQGAQGYTFGSGTRLTVV.

The chain employs TRBV18 and TRBJ2-3; 8 nucleotides line up with TRBD1. Germline V lookup: CDR1 KGHSH, CDR2 LQKENI. V trimming: 3 bases; J trimming: 2 bases; junction bases outside the gene matches: 7. The CDR3 runs 16 residues. The DNA of the CDR3 is TGTGCCAGCTCACCGGACAGGGAAAGGGTCACAGATACGCAGTATTTT. It is translated as CASSPDRERVTDTQYF.

The rearrangement uses TRBV18 and TRBJ2-7; TRBD2 might be the D (6 bases). The germline V gene encodes CDR1 KGHSH and CDR2 LQKENI. CDR3 length: 15 amino acids. Trimming took 3 bases from V and 7 from J, leaving 19 bases between them. CDR3 protein: CASSPGTAGSGEQYF. The CDR3 region has the DNA TGTGCCAGCTCACCCGGGACTGCCGGTTCGGGTGAGCAGTACTTC.

The DNA for the CDR3 is TGTGCCAGCAGTGAACAGGCAGGCTCTGGAAACACCATATATTTT. It yields the protein CASSEQAGSGNTIYF. This chain uses TRBV6-1 with TRBJ1-3; D gene uncertain. Germline assignment: CDR1 MNHNS and CDR2 SASEGT. Trimming cost V 2 bases and J 0 bases, with 8 bases left between them. This CDR3 contains 15 residues.

This clone was seen once. The V gene is TRBV4-1, the J gene TRBJ2-7; a possible D gene is TRBD1 (6 bases). The CDR3 spans 13 residues. From germline, CDR1 is MGHRA and CDR2 YSYEKL. V lost 4 bases and J 3 bases, leaving 10 bases between the germline ends. The CDR3 nucleotides are TGCGCCAGCAGCCGGGACAACGACTACGAGCAGTACTTC. Encoded protein: CASSRDNDYEQYF.

The rearrangement joins TRBV18 to TRBJ2-7; no clear D. The CDR3 has 16 amino acids. CDR1 KGHSH and CDR2 LQKENI come from the germline V gene. The V and J ends lost 3 bases and 2 bases respectively, with 17 bases between them. CDR3 nucleotides: TGTGCCAGCTCACCCCTAAGTACACAGAGCACCTACGAGCAGTACTTC. Its translation: CASSPLSTQSTYEQYF.

This rearrangement joins TRBV9 to TRBJ2-1; D unclear. Per germline, CDR1 SGDLS and CDR2 YYNGEE. The CDR3 length is 13 residues. V was clipped by 0 bases and J by 8 bases, with 9 bases between them. CDR3 bases: TGTGCCAGCAGCGTAGGAGATGGCCATGAGCAGTTCTTC. This gives the protein CASSVGDGHEQFF. Full variable domain (remainder filled in from reference TRBV9 and TRBJ2-1): DSGVTQTPKHLITATGQRVTLRCSPRSGDLSVYWYQQSLDQGLQFLIQYYNGEERAKGNILERFSAQQFPDLHSELNLSSLELGDSALYFCASSVGDGHEQFFGPGTRLTVL.

This sequence joins TRBV7-6 and TRBJ2-5; TRBD1 agrees at 8 bases. V lost 5 bases to trimming and J lost 1 base; unmatched junction nucleotides: 12. CDR1 and CDR2 (germline): SGHVS, FNYEAQ. The CDR3 has 17 residues. The CDR3 spells CASSPNWDRQTQETQYF. Written as DNA, the CDR3 is TGTGCCAGCAGCCCTAATTGGGACAGGCAGACCCAAGAGACCCAGTACTTC.

V and J are TRBV7-2 and TRBJ1-4; TRBD1 matches 7 bases. After removal of 5 bases from V and 8 bases from J, the junction contained 14 bases not matched to a gene. Germline CDR1 is SGHTA and CDR2 is FQGNSA. This CDR3 has 16 amino acids. CDR3 in amino acids: CASSQGGGPSREKLFF. The CDR3 DNA sequence: TGTGCCAGCAGCCAGGGGGGTGGACCCTCTCGGGAAAAACTGTTTTTT.

A few counts support this clone. The J gene is TRBJ2-2, the V gene TRBV6-5, with unresolved D. Germline CDR1 MNHEY, CDR2 SVGAGI. CDR3 length equals 16 residues. Trimming stripped 0 bases from V and 5 bases from J, with 13 bases between. CDR3 protein: CASSYSVQGWTGELFF. CDR3 sequence (DNA): TGTGCCAGCAGTTACTCGGTACAAGGATGGACCGGGGAGCTGTTTTTT.

The chain has TRBV14 and TRBJ2-1; 8 bases are shared with TRBD1. CDR3 length: 15 amino acids. Per germline, CDR1 SGHDN and CDR2 FVKESK. V was clipped by 0 bases and J by 7 bases; unmatched bases: 5. In DNA, the CDR3 is TGTGCCAGCAGCCAAGACAGGGGGCTGGTGAATGAGCAGTTCTTC. Translated, it gives CASSQDRGLVNEQFF.

The chain combines TRBV27 with TRBJ1-2; 9 bases fit TRBD1. Germline V gene data show CDR1 as MNHEY and CDR2 as SMNVEV (reference sequence). J lost 5 bases, V lost 9 bases, and 13 bases had no gene match. The CDR3 contains 15 residues. CDR3 residues: CASARLQGAQYGYTF. The CDR3 DNA follows: TGTGCCAGTGCAAGACTACAGGGGGCGCAATATGGCTACACCTTC.

The chain couples TRBV5-1 to TRBJ1-1; D gene uncertain. Germline CDR1 reads SGHRS; CDR2 reads YFSETQ. The CDR3 has 15 amino acids. V lost 4 bases and J lost 0, with 13 bases in between. CDR3 sequence reads: CASSGNTLLNTEAFF. The CDR3 DNA reads TGCGCCAGCAGCGGAAACACATTATTGAACACTGAAGCTTTCTTT.

The chain carries TRBV29-1 and TRBJ2-2; D is unclear. In germline, CDR1 is SQVTM, CDR2 ANQGSEA. The CDR3 consists of 12 residues. Trimming removed 4 bases at V and 6 bases at J, with 9 bases between. The CDR3: CSVVNLAGELFF. The CDR3, as DNA: TGCAGCGTTGTGAACTTGGCCGGGGAGCTGTTTTTT.

The chain links TRBV7-3 to TRBJ1-1; TRBD1 might be the D (6 bases). There are 14 residues in the CDR3. The V gene lost 2 bases and the J gene lost 6 bases, with 13 bases spanning the gap. From germline, CDR1 is SGHTA and CDR2 FQGTGA. CDR3 sequence reads: CASSLDGGAAEAFF. The DNA of the CDR3 is TGTGCCAGCAGCTTAGACGGGGGGGCCGCTGAAGCTTTCTTT.

The chain is built from TRBV30 and TRBJ2-1; 12 positions match TRBD2. There are 16 residues in the CDR3. Unmatched junction bases numbered 8, after V lost 4 bases and J lost 4 bases. Per germline, CDR1 GTSNPN and CDR2 SVGIG (reference sequence). The chain's CDR3 is CAWNGGTSGLYNEQFF. In nucleotides, the CDR3 is TGTGCCTGGAACGGGGGGACTAGCGGGCTATACAATGAGCAGTTCTTC.

This chain links TRBV20-1 with TRBJ2-4; D not certain. V shed 6 bases and J shed 5 bases, with 8 bases lying between them. This CDR3 is built from 11 residues. From germline, CDR1 is DFQATT and CDR2 SNEGSKA (reference sequence). The CDR3 bases are TGCAGTGCCCGAGCAGAAAACATTCAGTACTTC. Translating it yields CSARAENIQYF.

The rearrangement uses TRBV19 and TRBJ1-1, with D possibly TRBD1 on 5 matching bases. The CDR3 is made up of 17 amino acids. Germline lookup yields CDR1 LNHDA and CDR2 SQIVND (reference sequence). Deletions cut 3 bases from V and 2 bases from J, with 19 bases between. The CDR3 is CASSMGPRLSDNTEAFF. In DNA, the CDR3 is TGTGCCAGTAGTATGGGACCCCGACTCTCCGATAACACTGAAGCTTTCTTT.

This chain joins TRBV2 and TRBJ2-2; D unresolved. CDR1 SNHLY and CDR2 FYNNEI come from the germline V gene. V lost 1 base and J lost 0, with 3 bases in between. The CDR3 totals 14 residues. CDR3 loop: CASSEVANTGELFF. The CDR3 DNA is TGTGCCAGCAGTGAAGTCGCGAACACCGGGGAGCTGTTTTTT.

CDR3 DNA sequence: TGTGCCAGCAGTGCCCATCCCCGTGGGGCCCAGTACTTC. Protein: CASSAHPRGAQYF. The rearrangement links TRBV6-1 to TRBJ2-5, with unresolved D. CDR1 is MNHNS, CDR2 SASEGT, per germline. CDR3 length: 13 amino acids. With 4 bases removed from V and 9 bases from J, the gap between germline ends came to 15 bases.